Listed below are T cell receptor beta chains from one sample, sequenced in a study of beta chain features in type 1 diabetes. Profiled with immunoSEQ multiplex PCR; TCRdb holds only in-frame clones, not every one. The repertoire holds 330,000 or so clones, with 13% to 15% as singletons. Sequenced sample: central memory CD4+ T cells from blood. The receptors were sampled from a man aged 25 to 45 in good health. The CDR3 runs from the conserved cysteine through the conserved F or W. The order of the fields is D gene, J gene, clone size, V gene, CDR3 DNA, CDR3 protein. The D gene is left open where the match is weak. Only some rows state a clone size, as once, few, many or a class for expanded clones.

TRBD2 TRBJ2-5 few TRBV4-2 TGTGCCAGCAGCCAAATGAGCGGGAGGGCTTTAGAGACCCAGTACTTC CASSQMSGRALETQYF
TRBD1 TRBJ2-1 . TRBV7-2 TGTGCCAGCAGCTTAGGGTCAGGGGGCACAAATGAGCAGTTCTTC CASSLGSGGTNEQFF
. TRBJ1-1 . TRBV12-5 TGTGCTAGTGGCGGACTCTCCATGAACACTGAAGCTTTCTTT CASGGLSMNTEAFF
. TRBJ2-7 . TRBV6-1 TGTGCCAGCAGTGTTGACCCGCGGTCCTACGAGCAGTACTTC CASSVDPRSYEQYF
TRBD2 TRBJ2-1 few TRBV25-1 TGTGCCAGCAGTGATCCGTTAGCGGGAAGGTATGAGCAGTTCTTC CASSDPLAGRYEQFF
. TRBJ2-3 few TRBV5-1 TGCGCCAGCACCGGCGGGGCGATATCCACAGATACGCAGTATTTT CASTGGAISTDTQYF
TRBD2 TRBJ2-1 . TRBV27 TGTGCCAGCAGCCGATTAGCGGGGGAATACAATGAGCAGTTCTTC CASSRLAGEYNEQFF
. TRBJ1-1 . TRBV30 TGTGCCTGGAGGACAGGGAACACTGAAGCTTTCTTT CAWRTGNTEAFF
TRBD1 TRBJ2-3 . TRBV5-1 TGCGCCAGCGGAACACAGGGGGTTGGCACAGATACGCAGTATTTT CASGTQGVGTDTQYF
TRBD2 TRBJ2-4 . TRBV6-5 TGTGCCAGCATCGAGGGAGGGACTAGCGGAAACATTCAGTACTTC CASIEGGTSGNIQYF
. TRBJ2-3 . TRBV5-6 TGTGCCAGCAGCTTGGAGACTAGCACAGATACGCAGTATTTT CASSLETSTDTQYF
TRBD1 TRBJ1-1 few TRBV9 TGTGCCAGCAGCGTAGCTATGGGGACAGGGAACACTGAAGCTTTCTTT CASSVAMGTGNTEAFF
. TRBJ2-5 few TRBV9 TGTGCCAGCAGCGCCGTGTTTGGTGAGACCCAGTACTTC CASSAVFGETQYF
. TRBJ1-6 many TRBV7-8 TGTGCCAGCAGCTTAGTTGGGTCACCCCTCCACTTT CASSLVGSPLHF
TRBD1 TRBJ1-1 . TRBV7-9 TGTGCCAGCAGCCAACCCCCCGGAGCAGGGGGAAACACTGAAGCTTTCTTT CASSQPPGAGGNTEAFF
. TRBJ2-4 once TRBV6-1 TGTGCCACCGACGACCCGGCGGGAAACATTCAGTACTTC CATDDPAGNIQYF
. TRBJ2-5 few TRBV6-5 TGTGCCAGCAGTTACGGGGGTACTAGGGAAGAGACCCAGTACTTC CASSYGGTREETQYF
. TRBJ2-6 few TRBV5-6 TGTGCCAGCAGCTTGAGGGCCATAACTGGGGCCAACGTCCTGACTTTC CASSLRAITGANVLTF
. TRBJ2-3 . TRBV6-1 TGTGCCAGCAGCCTACACGGGGATACGCAGTATTTT CASSLHGDTQYF
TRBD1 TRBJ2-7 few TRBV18 TGTGCCAGCTCACCATTCGTCAGGGACAGGGTATACGAGCAGTACTTC CASSPFVRDRVYEQYF
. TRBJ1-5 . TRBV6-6 TGTGCCAGCAGTGACAATGGGGGCAATCAGCCCCAGCATTTT CASSDNGGNQPQHF
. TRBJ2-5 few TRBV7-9 TGTGCCAGCAGCTTAGGGGGAGGCGGAGAGACCCAGTACTTC CASSLGGGGETQYF
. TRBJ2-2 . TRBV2 TGTGCCAGCCAACCGTCCGGGGAGCTGTTTTTT CASQPSGELFF
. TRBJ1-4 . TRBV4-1 TGCGCCAGCAGCCAAGATGCCAGGGGCTCTGAAAAACTGTTTTTT CASSQDARGSEKLFF
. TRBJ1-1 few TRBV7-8 TGTGCCAGCAGCACCCGGATGGGCAAGGGCAATGAAGCTTTCTTT CASSTRMGKGNEAFF
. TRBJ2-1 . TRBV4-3 TGCGCCAGCAGCCAAGAGGCAGGGTGGGGCAATGAGCAGTTCTTC CASSQEAGWGNEQFF
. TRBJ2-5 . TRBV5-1 TGCGCCAGCAGCTTGGGCAGGTACCAAGAGACCCAGTACTTC CASSLGRYQETQYF
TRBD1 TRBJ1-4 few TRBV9 TGTGCCAGCAGCGTTGAGGGGACAGGGGGATATGAAAAACTGTTTTTT CASSVEGTGGYEKLFF
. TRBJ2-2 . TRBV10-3 TGTGCCATCCCAGGGCGTACCTCGAACACCGGGGAGCTGTTTTTT CAIPGRTSNTGELFF
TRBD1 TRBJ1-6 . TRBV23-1 TGCGCCAGCAGTCAATCCCCCGCCCCCCGACAGGGGCGTAATTCACCCCTCCACTTT CASSQSPAPRQGRNSPLHF
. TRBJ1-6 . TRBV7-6 TGTGCCAGCAGCTCAGACACAGGGCCCAATTCACCCCTCCACTTT CASSSDTGPNSPLHF
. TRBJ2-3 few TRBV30 TGTGCCTGGAGTGTACTCTTAATAGTAATCTTAAGTAAATACACAGATACGCAGTATTTT CAWSVLLIVILSKYTDTQYF
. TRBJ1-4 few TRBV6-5 TGTGCCAGCAGTTACTGGATCGGAGATGAAAAACTGTTTTTT CASSYWIGDEKLFF
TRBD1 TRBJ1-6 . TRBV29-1 TGCAGCGCAGCGGCGGGACAGGGTCAAAAGATGGGGAATTCACCCCTCCACTTT CSAAAGQGQKMGNSPLHF
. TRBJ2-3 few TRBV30 TGTGCCTCGCACGTCGGGGGCACAGATACGCAGTATTTT CASHVGGTDTQYF
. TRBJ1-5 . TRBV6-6 TGTGCCAGCAGTTTTCCATTACAGGGAGGGCAGCCCCAGCATTTT CASSFPLQGGQPQHF
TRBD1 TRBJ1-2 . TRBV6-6 TGTGCCAGCAAACAGGGGCTATATGGCTACACCTTC CASKQGLYGYTF
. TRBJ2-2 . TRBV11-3 TGTGCCAGCAGTTTTCCTCGAGGGGAGCTGTTTTTT CASSFPRGELFF
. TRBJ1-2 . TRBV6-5 TGTGCCAGCAGTGAAGGGACGGAAGGAGGTGGCTACACCTTC CASSEGTEGGGYTF
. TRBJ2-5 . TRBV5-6 TGTGCCAGCAGCCGCAACCCGAGTCCTGCAGAGACCCAGTACTTC CASSRNPSPAETQYF
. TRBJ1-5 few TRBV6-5 TGTGCCAGCACCGAGACAGGAGGTCAGCCCCAGCATTTT CASTETGGQPQHF
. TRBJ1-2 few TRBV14 TGTGCCAGCAGCCAAACTCGTGGGGGTGGCTACACCTTC CASSQTRGGGYTF
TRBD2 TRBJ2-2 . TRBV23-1 TGCGCCAGCATCAAAACCGGGCCTAGCGGAACCGGGGAGCTGTTTTTT CASIKTGPSGTGELFF
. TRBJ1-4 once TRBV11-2 TGTGCCAGCAGCTTAGCGGCCTATTTAAATGAAAAACTGTTTTTT CASSLAAYLNEKLFF
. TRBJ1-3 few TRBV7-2 TGTGCCAGCAGCACAGGATTCTCTGGAAACACCATATATTTT CASSTGFSGNTIYF
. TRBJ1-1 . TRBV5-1 TGCGCCAGCATCGGTGACATGGGGAACACTGAAGCTTTCTTT CASIGDMGNTEAFF
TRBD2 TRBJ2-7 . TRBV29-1 TGCAGCGTGGGTGCCGGGGGGGGATCCTACGAGCAGTACTTC CSVGAGGGSYEQYF
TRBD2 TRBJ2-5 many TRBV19 TGTGCCAGTAGTATTCGTGGGAGCGGGGGGTCGAGGGAGACCCAGTACTTC CASSIRGSGGSRETQYF
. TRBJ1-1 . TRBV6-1 TGTGCCAGCAGCGAAACAGGGTCCGGTGAAGCTTTCTTT CASSETGSGEAFF
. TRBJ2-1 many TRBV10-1 TGCGCCAGCAGTGAGTCGAGGGATGTGGAGGAGCCCTACAATGAGCAGTTCTTC CASSESRDVEEPYNEQFF
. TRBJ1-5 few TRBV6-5 TGTGCCAGCAGCCTCGCCGTGAGGTCGGGGCCCCAGCATTTT CASSLAVRSGPQHF
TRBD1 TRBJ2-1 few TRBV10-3 TGTGCCAGCAGTCCGACAGGGGCCCCCTACAATGAGCAGTTCTTC CASSPTGAPYNEQFF
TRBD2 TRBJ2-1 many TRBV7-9 TGTGCCAGCAGCGAGATTGCCGGGACTAGCATCGATGAGCAGTTCTTC CASSEIAGTSIDEQFF
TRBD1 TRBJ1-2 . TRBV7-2 TGTGCCAGCAGCTTACGTGGGGACAGGCCCTATGGCTACACCTTC CASSLRGDRPYGYTF
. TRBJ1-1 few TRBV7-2 TGTGCCAGCAGCTTGGCCTTTACAGGGTCTGAAGCTTTCTTT CASSLAFTGSEAFF
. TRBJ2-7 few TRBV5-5 TGTGCCAGCAGCCCTTTAACCGAGCAGTACTTC CASSPLTEQYF
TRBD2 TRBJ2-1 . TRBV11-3 TGTGCCTCAAGTGAAGGAGGGACTAGCAACAATGAGCAGTTCTTC CASSEGGTSNNEQFF
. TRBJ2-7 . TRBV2 TGTGCCAGCAGTCGGGGGTGGGTCTACGAGCAGTACTTC CASSRGWVYEQYF